A single sample is the source of the 8 T cell receptor beta chains below, sequenced in a study of blood T cells in healthy people across ages. Next came a second PCR, run for about 7 to 12 cycles, which used a sample-barcoded 5' primer along with a J-beta primer mix. Each CDR3 protein is one row after TCRdb ran MiXCR on the 5' RACE reads. The data contain 950,000 to 1,200,000 distinct CDR3 sequences, around two fifths of them singletons. Material: blood. The receptors shown here come from a man between 18 and 29 years old in good health.

This chain connects TRBV4-1 to TRBJ2-5; tentatively, D is TRBD1 (6 bases). This CDR3 has 17 amino acids. V lost 0 bases, J lost 2 bases, and 16 bases lay in between. Germline V lookup: CDR1 MGHRA, CDR2 YSYEKL. The CDR3 loop is CASSQDPPGALQETQYF. CDR3 coding DNA: TGCGCCAGCAGCCAAGACCCACCAGGGGCTTTACAAGAGACCCAGTACTTC.

The rearrangement links TRBV6-2 or TRBV6-3 to TRBJ2-1; D remains unclear. The V end was cut by 2 bases, the J end by 11 bases, with 16 bases between. CDR3 length: 14 residues. CDR1 is MNHEY and CDR2 is SVGEGT in the germline V gene. The CDR3 is CASSYPELLAQQFF. CDR3 sequence (DNA): TGTGCCAGCAGTTACCCGGAGCTCTTGGCGCAGCAGTTCTTC.

This clonotype has only a few counts. V and J are TRBV12-3 or TRBV12-4 and TRBJ2-2; 8 bases align to TRBD1. V shed 7 bases, J shed 2 bases, and the junction held 6 bases outside the gene matches. This CDR3 region has 15 residues. Written as DNA, the CDR3 is TGTGCCAGCAATATGGGACAGGAAAACACCGGGGAGCTGTTTTTT. Translating gives CASNMGQENTGELFF.

The sample holds a few counts of this clonotype. V gene TRBV29-1 combines with J gene TRBJ1-2, with TRBD1 matching over 8 bases. This CDR3 region has 14 residues. Germline CDR1 is SQVTM and CDR2 is ANQGSEA. V trimming: 6 bases; J trimming: 7 bases; junction bases outside the gene matches: 13. Here the CDR3 DNA reads TGCAGCGTCCCACCTTCGGACAGGGTCGTTGGCTACACCTTC. Residues: CSVPPSDRVVGYTF.

The chain joins TRBV4-2 to TRBJ2-5, with 12 bases matching TRBD1. This CDR3 is 16 amino acids long. The germline CDR1 and CDR2 sequences are LGHNA and YNFKEQ. V lost 4 bases, J lost 11 bases, and 14 bases stayed unmatched. The CDR3: CASSPPGQGANNEQYF. The CDR3 DNA sequence: TGTGCCAGCAGCCCACCGGGACAGGGGGCAAACAATGAGCAGTACTTC.

A word on this clonotype: This could be a read error, since a much larger clone is one nucleotide away. V gene TRBV29-1 combines with J gene TRBJ2-3; D unresolved. Per germline, CDR1 SQVTM and CDR2 ANQGSEA. Trimming pared 1 base from V and 0 bases from J, leaving 8 bases between. The CDR3 is made up of 14 amino acids. The CDR3 protein is CSVEGQASTDTQYF. The CDR3, as DNA: TGCAGCGTTGAAGGGCAGGCGAGCACAGATACGCAGTATTTT.

In this sample, this clonotype turned up many times. The rearrangement uses TRBV13 and TRBJ2-5; tentatively, D is TRBD2 (6 bases). In germline, CDR1 is PRHDT, CDR2 FYEKMQ (reference sequence). This CDR3 spans 12 amino acids. V was cut by 3 bases and J by 11 bases, with 13 bases left in between. The CDR3 coding sequence is TGTGCCAGCAGCTTCGGGGGTAATGAGCAGTACTTC. Translation gives CASSFGGNEQYF. Complete variable domain (other parts from reference TRBV13 and TRBJ2-5): AAGVIQSPRHLIKEKRETATLKCYPIPRHDTVYWYQQGPGQDPQFLISFYEKMQSDKGSIPDRFSAQQFSDYHSELNMSSLELGDSALYFCASSFGGNEQYFGPGTRLLVL.

This chain connects TRBV12-5 to TRBJ2-2; 12 nucleotides align to TRBD1. The CDR3 has 15 amino acids. Germline V gene data show CDR1 as LGHNT and CDR2 as FRNRAP. The junction had 6 bases not matched to a gene; V was cut back by 6 bases and J by 7 bases. CDR3 amino acids: CASGPGTGGFGELFF. As DNA, the CDR3 is TGTGCTAGTGGCCCCGGGACAGGGGGCTTCGGGGAGCTGTTTTTT.